These 28 T cell receptor beta chains share one sample of origin, sequenced in a study of tumor and adjacent non-tumor tissue in lung cancer. No cell sorting was done before RNA was extracted from the tissue. Distant lung tissue was collected more than 3 cm away from the tumor edge. Three rounds of nested PCR, following a modified ARM-PCR protocol, produced the TCRbeta library. Via MiXCR, TCRdb re-called the multiplex PCR reads, giving one row per CDR3 protein. This table holds approximately 120,000 distinct CDR3 sequences, around 57% found once. Sequenced input: distant non-tumor lung tissue. The receptors shown here come from a man in his 60s with non-small cell lung cancer.

This chain links TRBV20-1 with TRBJ1-2; D is undetermined. V was pared by 0 bases and J by 0 bases, with 8 bases between. The germline CDR1 and CDR2 sequences are DFQATT and SNEGSKA (reference sequence). The CDR3 extends over 14 amino acids. The CDR3 nucleotides read TGCAGTGCTAGAGATCCCGGGGCTAACTATGGCTACACCTTC. Amino acid sequence: CSARDPGANYGYTF.

As for this clonotype: The germline gene is not matched at one end of the junction; a read error may be the cause. V gene TRBV12-3 or TRBV12-4 combines with J gene TRBJ1-1; maybe TRBD1 (5 bases). This CDR3 comprises 16 residues. The CDR3: CASSFRRGRKNIEAFF. The CDR3 DNA follows: TGTGCCAGCAGCTTCCGACGGGGACGGAAGAACATTGAAGCTTTCTTT.

This clonotype was recorded many times. The rearrangement links TRBV6-5 to TRBJ2-7, with D maybe TRBD2 (6 bases). V lost 0 bases, J lost 2 bases, and 11 bases lay in between. Germline V gene sequence: CDR1 MNHEY, CDR2 SVGAGI. This CDR3 is 15 amino acids long. The CDR3 protein is CASSYSGGSAYEQYF. CDR3 coding DNA: TGTGCCAGCAGTTACTCGGGGGGAAGCGCCTACGAGCAGTACTTC.

As concerns this clonotype: At one of its ends the junction is not consistent with the germline gene, which may arise from a read error. The chain combines TRBV6-6 with TRBJ2-3, with 7 bases that match TRBD2. The CDR3 is 19 residues long. Germline assignment: CDR1 MNHNY and CDR2 SVGAGI (reference sequence). The CDR3 bases are TGTGTCAGCAGTTGCACTGCAACTAGCGCACTAAGGGAGACAGCTACGCAGTATTTT. It translates to CVSSCTATSALRETATQYF.

Concerning this clonotype: At one end, the junction sequence differs from germline, possibly due to a read error. The CDR3 DNA sequence: TGTGCCAGAAGATGGGGACCGAACACTGAGGCTTTCTTT. Amino acid sequence: CARRWGPNTEAFF. The chain links TRBV6-2 or TRBV6-3 to TRBJ1-1, with D perhaps matching TRBD1 (5 bases). Per germline, CDR1 MNHEY and CDR2 SVGEGT. The CDR3 covers 13 residues.

Concerning this clonotype: At one boundary the junction diverges from the germline segment, which might be a read error. The V call is TRBV12-3 or TRBV12-4, the J call TRBJ2-1; D might be TRBD2 (6 bases). The CDR3 is made up of 15 amino acids. This CDR3 is CTSSALRTNGGPQFF. DNA for the CDR3: TGTACCAGCAGTGCTCTCCGGACTAACGGGGGACCCCAGTTCTTC.

This clonotype showed up many times. This chain links TRBV12-3 or TRBV12-4 with TRBJ2-1; D not resolved. Trimming stripped 4 bases from V and 9 bases from J, with 13 bases between. The CDR3 sequence is 13 residues long. The CDR3 DNA reads TGTGCCAGCAGTTATGGTAGAAGAGTTGAGCAGTTCTTC. Its protein product is CASSYGRRVEQFF.

This clonotype qualifies as medium-sized. The chain employs TRBV12-3 or TRBV12-4 and TRBJ2-3; 9 bases map to TRBD1. CDR3 length equals 16 residues. Germline trimming cut 4 bases from V and 0 bases from J; bases unmatched to any gene: 5. This CDR3 is CASSSSDRGSTDTQYF. The DNA for the CDR3 is TGTGCCAGCAGTTCCAGTGACAGGGGGAGCACAGATACGCAGTATTTT.

The chain uses TRBV11-2 and TRBJ2-2, with TRBD2 matching 7 bases. Germline V CDR1 and CDR2: SGHAT, FQNNGV. Losses at the gene ends were 5 bases for V and 2 bases for J; bases not matched to a gene: 5. This CDR3 is 15 amino acids long. For the CDR3, the DNA is TGTGCCAGCAGCACGGGACTAACTAACACCGGGGAGCTGTTTTTT. Its protein is CASSTGLTNTGELFF.

About this clonotype itself: One end of the junction varies from germline; a read error may be responsible. V is TRBV20-1 and J is TRBJ1-1, with 7 bases lining up with TRBD1. Germline V lookup: CDR1 DFQATT, CDR2 SNEGSKA (reference sequence). This CDR3 has 14 amino acids. In nucleotides, the CDR3 is TGCTGTGCTAGTATAACAGGGGCGGAGACTGAAGCTTTCTTT. Its protein is CCASITGAETEAFF.

This clonotype was observed many times. The V gene is TRBV14, the J gene TRBJ1-1, with D unresolved. V dropped 7 bases and J dropped 7 bases, with 16 bases sitting between them. There are 13 residues in the CDR3. Germline CDR1 SGHDN, CDR2 FVKESK. The CDR3 nucleotides read TGTGCCAGCAAAAGTACATCCCGGGGTGAAGCTTTCTTT. Translated: CASKSTSRGEAFF.

Of note for this clonotype: A much larger clone lies one base from this, so it may be a read error. The gene calls are TRBV28 and TRBJ2-7; D possibly corresponds to TRBD2 (6 bases). The CDR3 extends over 15 amino acids. CDR1 MDHEN and CDR2 SYDVKM come from the germline V gene. Trimming stripped 1 base from V and 2 bases from J, with 12 bases between. The CDR3 here is CASSLLTRLAYEQYF. In DNA, the CDR3 is TGTGCCAGCAGTTTATTGACTAGGCTGGCCTACGAGCAGTACTTC.

A note on this clonotype: Because it lacks the conserved phenylalanine or tryptophan at the end, this CDR3 is likely a read error. The DNA is omitted, as the CDR3 cannot be located on it reliably, and the CDR3 follows TCRdb's listing. The chain has TRBV11-2 and TRBJ1-2. The V gene's germline CDR1 is SGHAT and CDR2 FQNNGV. The CDR3 has 13 amino acids, counting both end residues. The CDR3 sequence is CASSHRLASWLHL.

As to this clonotype: The junction differs from germline at one of its ends, possibly a read error. The rearrangement uses TRBV11-3 and TRBJ2-3; no reliable D call. Germline lookup yields CDR1 SGHNT and CDR2 YENEEA. The CDR3 covers 14 residues. The CDR3 region has the DNA TGTGCCAGCAGCTTAATCGGCTACACAGATACGCACTGTTTT. The encoded protein is CASSLIGYTDTHCF.

This clonotype was detected only once. Germline is not matched at one junction end, which may reflect a read error. The gene calls are TRBV6-5 and TRBJ2-2; D perhaps matches TRBD1 (6 bases). Looked up from germline, CDR1 is MNHEY and CDR2 is SVGAGI. The CDR3 length is 15 residues. CDR3 in DNA: TGTGCCAGCAAAGAAGGCGGTGTCCCCAAGGGGGAGCTGTTATTT. This codes for CASKEGGVPKGELLF.

As to this clonotype: This could be a read error, since a much larger clone is one nucleotide away. The genes are TRBV5-4 and TRBJ2-1, with a weak D call TRBD1 (5 bases). The germline V gene encodes CDR1 SGHNT and CDR2 YYREEE (reference sequence). CDR3 length: 17 amino acids. V was trimmed by 0 bases and J by 0 bases, leaving 13 bases between them. The CDR3 is CASSLEAGISSYNEQFF. CDR3 DNA sequence: TGTGCCAGCAGCTTGGAGGCAGGGATTTCCTCCTACAATGAGCAGTTCTTC. Using reference TRBV5-4 and TRBJ2-1 for the parts outside the CDR3, the full variable domain is ETGVTQSPTHLIKTRGQQVTLRCSSQSGHNTVSWYQQALGQGPQFIFQYYREEENGRGNFPPRFSGLQFPNYSSELNVNALELDDSALYLCASSLEAGISSYNEQFFGPGTRLTVL.

As concerns this clonotype: A much larger clonotype is one base distant, so this may be a read error. The chain couples TRBV5-1 to TRBJ2-5; D is ambiguous. CDR3 length: 14 amino acids. In germline, CDR1 is SGHRS, CDR2 YFSETQ. CDR3 nucleotide sequence: TGCGCCATCAGCCCCTTCGCGCCCCGGGAGACCCAGTACTTC. It encodes CAISPFAPRETQYF.

In the case of this clonotype: With a much larger clone just one base away, this may be a read error. The rearrangement uses TRBV6-1 and TRBJ2-5, with D perhaps given as TRBD1 or TRBD2 (5 bases each). This CDR3 has 16 residues. Germline CDR1 is MNHNS and CDR2 is SASEGT. Trimming left V 4 bases short and J 5 bases short, with 20 bases between. The CDR3 is CASSALPPRGWETQYF. The DNA of the CDR3 is TGTGCCAGCAGTGCACTCCCCCCTCGGGGCTGGGAGACCCAGTACTTC.

Many counts were recorded for this clonotype. The V gene is TRBV4-2, the J gene TRBJ2-1, with unresolved D. The V end lost 1 base, the J end lost 5 bases, and 12 bases lay between the germline ends. Germline V gene sequence: CDR1 LGHNA, CDR2 YNFKEQ. The CDR3 is 15 amino acids. The chain's CDR3 is CASSQVADGHNEQFF. For the CDR3, the DNA is TGTGCCAGCAGCCAAGTGGCTGACGGCCACAATGAGCAGTTCTTC.

V gene TRBV5-1 combines with J gene TRBJ2-5, with TRBD1 matching over 8 bases. Trimming took 4 bases from V and 4 from J; bases not matched to a gene: 6. This CDR3 contains 14 residues. Germline V lookup: CDR1 SGHRS, CDR2 YFSETQ. CDR3 bases: TGCGCCAGCAGCCAGGACAGGGCCAGAGAGACCCAGTACTTC. It specifies CASSQDRARETQYF.

With regard to this clonotype: An end of the junction does not agree with germline; a read error may underlie this. This chain connects TRBV11-3 to TRBJ2-5; D gene uncertain. The CDR3 is made up of 13 amino acids. Looked up from germline, CDR1 is SGHNT and CDR2 is YENEEA. CDR3 nucleotides: TGTACCAGCAGCGTGTACACCACAGAGACACAGTACTTC. It codes for CTSSVYTTETQYF.

This clonotype was recorded many times. This sequence joins TRBV20-1 and TRBJ2-7, with 11 bases that match TRBD1. Germline CDR1 and CDR2: DFQATT and SNEGSKA (reference sequence). This CDR3 has 17 amino acids. J gave up 0 bases and V 4 bases, and 11 bases lay outside the gene matches. The CDR3 here is CSATGQGANLSSYEQYF. The CDR3 coding sequence is TGCAGTGCTACCGGACAGGGGGCGAACCTGAGCTCCTACGAGCAGTACTTC.

Points on this clonotype: Possible read error: a much larger clone is one base away. DNA of the CDR3: TGCGCCAGCTGTCAAGAATCCCTATGGGATACGCAGTATTTT. It is translated as CASCQESLWDTQYF. The chain employs TRBV4-1 and TRBJ2-3, with D hard to call. The CDR3 length is 14 residues. Germline-derived CDR1 and CDR2 are MGHRA and YSYEKL. Between the trimmed V and J ends, which lost 8 bases and 6 bases, there was a span of 18 bases.

The chain joins TRBV7-8 to TRBJ1-5; TRBD1 is a possible D gene (5 bases). With the DNA end fitting TRBJ2-3 better, the J assignment may be wrong. The germline gives CDR1 SGHVS, CDR2 FQNEAQ. The CDR3 has 14 residues. This CDR3 reads CASSQDKLDQPQYF. In DNA, the CDR3 is TGTGCCAGCAGCCAGGACAAGTTGGATCAGCCCCAGTATTTT.

This clonotype was observed at least ten times. This CDR3 is CASSSRTGFNSPLHF. The CDR3, as DNA: TGTGCCAGCAGTTCGCGGACAGGGTTTAATTCACCCCTCCACTTT. The chain links TRBV6-1 to TRBJ1-6, with 8 bases lining up with TRBD1. CDR3 length equals 15 residues. Germline V gene data show CDR1 as MNHNS and CDR2 as SASEGT. Trimming took 5 bases from V and 6 from J; bases not matched to a gene: 6.

This clonotype was seen a few times. A much larger clone lies one base from this, so it may be a read error. The J gene is TRBJ2-1, the V gene TRBV4-1, with 10 bases lining up with TRBD2. There are 17 residues in the CDR3. Germline V gene sequence: CDR1 MGHRA, CDR2 YSYEKL. As DNA, the CDR3 is TGCGCCAGCAACCAAGTTTTTCCTAGCGGGAGTTCGAATGAGCAGTTCTTC. It encodes CASNQVFPSGSSNEQFF.

Many counts were recorded for this clonotype. V gene TRBV13 combines with J gene TRBJ2-7; 7 nucleotides align to TRBD1. CDR1 PRHDT and CDR2 FYEKMQ come from the germline V gene (reference sequence). With 0 bases clipped from V and 5 bases from J, the junction kept 10 bases outside the gene matches. The CDR3 runs to 16 residues. Here the CDR3 DNA reads TGTGCCAGCAGCTTAGGACCCGGGACAGTGGATGACGAGCAGTACTTC. It specifies CASSLGPGTVDDEQYF.

To note about this clonotype: An end of the junction does not agree with germline; a read error may underlie this. V usage is TRBV20-1 and J usage is TRBJ2-7; no firm D call. Germline CDR1 reads DFQATT; CDR2 reads SNEGSKA (reference sequence). The CDR3 totals 13 residues. In nucleotides, the CDR3 is TGCAGTGCTGAAACAGCCAGCTCCTGCGAGCAGTACTTC. This codes for CSAETASSCEQYF.